Listed below are T cell receptor beta chains from one sample, sequenced in a study of blood T cells in healthy people across ages. MiXCR, run by TCRdb on the 5' RACE reads, gives a single entry per CDR3 protein. The profile covers roughly 1,300,000 distinct CDR3 sequences, with 59% appearing a single time and more than 6% taken by the ten largest. The source material was blood. These receptors were obtained from a man between 18 and 29 years old in good health. Both conserved end residues are part of each CDR3. Fields, in order: clone size, D gene, V gene, J gene, CDR3 protein, CDR3 DNA. A D gene is named only where the DNA matches it firmly. Clone size is shown for a subset of rows, as once, few, many or a class of expanded clone.

abundance: -; d_gene: TRBD1; v_gene: TRBV7-9; j_gene: TRBJ2-7; CDR3aa: CASSSPDRRSYEQYF; CDR3nt: TGTGCCAGCAGTTCCCCGGACAGGCGCTCCTACGAGCAGTACTTC
abundance: -; d_gene: TRBD1; v_gene: TRBV6-6; j_gene: TRBJ2-3; CDR3aa: CAGTDPDRSPFTDTQYF; CDR3nt: TGTGCCGGCACCGACCCGGACAGGAGCCCTTTCACAGATACGCAGTATTTT
abundance: -; d_gene: TRBD2; v_gene: TRBV2; j_gene: TRBJ2-7; CDR3aa: CATGEGLATYEQYF; CDR3nt: TGTGCCACCGGAGAGGGACTAGCAACCTACGAGCAGTACTTC
abundance: few; d_gene: -; v_gene: TRBV29-1; j_gene: TRBJ1-2; CDR3aa: CSGGDGDYGYTF; CDR3nt: TGCAGCGGGGGGGACGGGGACTATGGCTACACCTTC
abundance: -; d_gene: -; v_gene: TRBV29-1; j_gene: TRBJ2-1; CDR3aa: CSAIGQSSYNEQFF; CDR3nt: TGCAGCGCTATAGGACAGAGCTCCTACAATGAGCAGTTCTTC
abundance: -; d_gene: -; v_gene: TRBV4-3; j_gene: TRBJ2-3; CDR3aa: CASSGLAATGTQYF; CDR3nt: TGCGCCAGCAGCGGCCTAGCGGCCACAGGGACGCAGTATTTT
abundance: -; d_gene: TRBD1; v_gene: TRBV12-3/TRBV12-4; j_gene: TRBJ2-7; CDR3aa: CASSRKGTGSTEQYF; CDR3nt: TGTGCCAGCAGCCGCAAGGGGACAGGGTCTACGGAGCAGTACTTC
abundance: -; d_gene: TRBD1; v_gene: TRBV27; j_gene: TRBJ2-7; CDR3aa: CASSSTGVRYEQYF; CDR3nt: TGTGCCAGCAGTTCGACAGGGGTACGTTACGAGCAGTACTTC
abundance: -; d_gene: -; v_gene: TRBV6-6; j_gene: TRBJ2-7; CDR3aa: CTSSRDPPYEQYF; CDR3nt: TGTACCAGCAGTCGAGATCCTCCGTACGAGCAGTACTTC
abundance: -; d_gene: -; v_gene: TRBV5-6; j_gene: TRBJ2-2; CDR3aa: CASSSITGELFF; CDR3nt: TGTGCCAGCAGCTCGATCACCGGGGAGCTGTTTTTT
abundance: few; d_gene: -; v_gene: TRBV6-5; j_gene: TRBJ2-4; CDR3aa: CASSLGGVLNIQYF; CDR3nt: TGTGCCAGCAGTCTCGGAGGGGTTTTAAACATTCAGTACTTC
abundance: -; d_gene: -; v_gene: TRBV25-1; j_gene: TRBJ2-7; CDR3aa: CASGDSDPYNEQYF; CDR3nt: TGTGCCAGCGGAGACTCTGACCCCTACAATGAGCAGTACTTC
abundance: -; d_gene: TRBD2; v_gene: TRBV6-6; j_gene: TRBJ2-3; CDR3aa: CASRGAGGADTQYF; CDR3nt: TGTGCCAGCAGGGGAGCGGGAGGGGCAGATACGCAGTATTTT
abundance: -; d_gene: -; v_gene: TRBV4-2; j_gene: TRBJ2-6; CDR3aa: CASSQGVVGVNVLTF; CDR3nt: TGTGCCAGCAGCCAAGGGGTAGTTGGGGTAAACGTCCTGACTTTC
abundance: -; d_gene: TRBD2; v_gene: TRBV4-2; j_gene: TRBJ2-1; CDR3aa: CASRGLAGVAFF; CDR3nt: TGTGCCAGCAGGGGACTAGCGGGAGTCGCGTTCTTC
abundance: -; d_gene: TRBD2; v_gene: TRBV5-1; j_gene: TRBJ2-3; CDR3aa: CASSLTSGRYMDTQYF; CDR3nt: TGCGCCAGCAGCCTGACTAGCGGGAGGTACATGGATACACAGTATTTT
abundance: -; d_gene: TRBD1; v_gene: TRBV27; j_gene: TRBJ1-4; CDR3aa: CASSDNGQGTEKLFF; CDR3nt: TGTGCCAGCAGTGATAATGGACAGGGCACTGAAAAACTGTTTTTT
abundance: -; d_gene: -; v_gene: TRBV27; j_gene: TRBJ2-7; CDR3aa: CASRPEGYYEQYF; CDR3nt: TGTGCCAGCAGACCAGAGGGGTATTACGAGCAGTACTTC
abundance: many; d_gene: -; v_gene: TRBV29-1; j_gene: TRBJ2-7; CDR3aa: CSVGQGGYEQYF; CDR3nt: TGCAGCGTTGGGCAGGGGGGTTACGAGCAGTACTTC
abundance: once; d_gene: TRBD1; v_gene: TRBV6-6; j_gene: TRBJ1-2; CDR3aa: CASSYGDRFNYGYTF; CDR3nt: TGTGCCAGCAGTTACGGGGACAGGTTTAACTATGGCTACACCTTC
abundance: few; d_gene: -; v_gene: TRBV7-9; j_gene: TRBJ2-7; CDR3aa: CASSSERASYEQYF; CDR3nt: TGTGCCAGCAGCTCCGAGCGGGCTTCCTACGAGCAGTACTTC
abundance: few; d_gene: -; v_gene: TRBV4-1; j_gene: TRBJ2-1; CDR3aa: CASGGTLYNEQFF; CDR3nt: TGCGCCAGCGGAGGGACTTTATACAATGAGCAGTTCTTC
abundance: -; d_gene: -; v_gene: TRBV12-3/TRBV12-4; j_gene: TRBJ2-1; CDR3aa: CASSLPQRSGDEQFF; CDR3nt: TGTGCCAGCAGTTTACCCCAGCGGTCTGGGGATGAGCAGTTCTTC
abundance: -; d_gene: -; v_gene: TRBV6-5; j_gene: TRBJ2-5; CDR3aa: CASRQLLGDGSKETQYF; CDR3nt: TGTGCCAGCAGACAACTCCTAGGGGACGGGTCCAAAGAGACCCAGTACTTC
abundance: -; d_gene: -; v_gene: TRBV6-2/TRBV6-3; j_gene: TRBJ2-4; CDR3aa: CASSRRAVAKNIQYF; CDR3nt: TGTGCCAGCAGCCGGCGGGCTGTAGCCAAAAACATTCAGTACTTC
abundance: once; d_gene: -; v_gene: TRBV14; j_gene: TRBJ2-3; CDR3aa: CASSPLPTFTDTQYF; CDR3nt: TGTGCCAGCAGCCCCTTGCCCACCTTCACAGATACGCAGTATTTT
abundance: -; d_gene: -; v_gene: TRBV11-2; j_gene: TRBJ1-1; CDR3aa: CASSLGTTGSATEAFF; CDR3nt: TGTGCCAGCAGCTTAGGGACAACCGGTTCTGCCACTGAAGCTTTCTTT
abundance: -; d_gene: TRBD1; v_gene: TRBV6-5; j_gene: TRBJ1-1; CDR3aa: CASSYTGEQGTEAFF; CDR3nt: TGTGCCAGCAGTTACACAGGGGAACAGGGCACTGAAGCTTTCTTT